This T cell receptor beta chain stems from a study of blood T cell repertoires in COVID-19. On the study more broadly: The samples span acute and convalescent COVID-19 from the United States, Italy and Spain. From T cells, B-cell-depleted T cells, or PBMCs came the material, which was cDNA or gDNA.

Germline V gene data show CDR1 as LNHDA and CDR2 as SQIVND (reference sequence). CDR3 length: 14 residues. V gave up 7 bases and J gave up 0 bases; unmatched junction bases: 3. Profiled with immunoSEQ multiplex PCR; TCRdb holds only in-frame clones, not every one. The table includes 150,000 to 200,000 clones, 88% detected once. The clonotype was recovered from a man in his forties or fifties with active or convalescent COVID-19. The V call is TRBV19, the J call TRBJ2-4, with 7 bases aligning to TRBD2. The sample comprised peripheral blood. In DNA form, the CDR3 reads TGTGCCAGTACCGCGGGGGTAGCCAAAAACATTCAGTACTTC. It translates to CASTAGVAKNIQYF.